The sequence of this T cell receptor (beta chain) was determined in a study of T-cell memory formation after mild COVID-19. Study details: The two donors had largely donor-specific TCR clusters.

Broader study findings: Chiefly within CM and EM were the contracting CD4+ clones; CD8+ ones were within EMRA. Second-wave clones with a day 37 peak had unconfirmed SARS-CoV-2 specificity.

The authors produced TCR alpha and TCR beta cDNA libraries with sample barcodes and UMIs by 5'RACE using constant-segment primers. MiXCR, run by TCRdb on the 5' RACE reads, gives a single entry per CDR3 protein. The table lists approximately 150,000 distinct CDR3 sequences, roughly 13% of them singletons. Trimming cost V 5 bases and J 4 bases; bases outside gene matches: 8. Germline CDR1 and CDR2: SGHTA and FQGNSA. The CDR3 is 15 amino acids. Notes on this clonotype: Its matching antigen is unknown.

The sample comprised PBMCs or a T cell subset sorted from them (not recorded which). This TCR came from a man aged 18 to 30 who had mild COVID-19 (a few samples of this study predate the infection). Cell type and time point are not known. The chain employs TRBV7-2 and TRBJ1-2; 9 positions agree with TRBD1. CDR3 sequence reads: CASSPGQGGSYGYTF. DNA for the CDR3: TGTGCCAGCAGCCCGGGACAGGGTGGAAGCTATGGCTACACCTTC.